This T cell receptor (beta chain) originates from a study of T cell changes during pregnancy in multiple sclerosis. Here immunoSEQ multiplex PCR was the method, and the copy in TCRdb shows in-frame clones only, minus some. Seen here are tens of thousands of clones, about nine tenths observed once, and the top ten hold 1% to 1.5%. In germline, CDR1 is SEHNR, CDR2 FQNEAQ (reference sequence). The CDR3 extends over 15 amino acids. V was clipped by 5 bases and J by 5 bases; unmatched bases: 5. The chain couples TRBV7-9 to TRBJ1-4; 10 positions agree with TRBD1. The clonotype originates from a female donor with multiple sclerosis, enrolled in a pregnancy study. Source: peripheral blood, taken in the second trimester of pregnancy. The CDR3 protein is CASSHKDRGNEKLFF. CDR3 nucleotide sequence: TGTGCCAGCAGCCATAAGGACAGGGGGAATGAAAAACTGTTTTTT.